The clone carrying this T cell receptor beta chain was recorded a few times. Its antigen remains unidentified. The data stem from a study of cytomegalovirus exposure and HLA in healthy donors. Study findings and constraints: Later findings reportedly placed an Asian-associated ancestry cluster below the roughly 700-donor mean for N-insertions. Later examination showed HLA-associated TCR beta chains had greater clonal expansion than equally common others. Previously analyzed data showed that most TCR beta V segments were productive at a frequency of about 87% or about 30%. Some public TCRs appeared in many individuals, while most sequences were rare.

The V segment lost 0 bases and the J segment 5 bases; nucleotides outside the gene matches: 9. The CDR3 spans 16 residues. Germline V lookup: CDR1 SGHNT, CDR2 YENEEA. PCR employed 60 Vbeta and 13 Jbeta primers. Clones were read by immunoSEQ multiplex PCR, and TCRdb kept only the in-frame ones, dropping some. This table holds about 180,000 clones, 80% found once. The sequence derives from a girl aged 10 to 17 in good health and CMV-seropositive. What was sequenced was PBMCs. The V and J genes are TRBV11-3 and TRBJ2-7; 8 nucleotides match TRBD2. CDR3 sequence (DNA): TGTGCCAGCAGCTTAGATTGGGCTAGCGGGCCCCACGAGCAGTACTTC. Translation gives CASSLDWASGPHEQYF.